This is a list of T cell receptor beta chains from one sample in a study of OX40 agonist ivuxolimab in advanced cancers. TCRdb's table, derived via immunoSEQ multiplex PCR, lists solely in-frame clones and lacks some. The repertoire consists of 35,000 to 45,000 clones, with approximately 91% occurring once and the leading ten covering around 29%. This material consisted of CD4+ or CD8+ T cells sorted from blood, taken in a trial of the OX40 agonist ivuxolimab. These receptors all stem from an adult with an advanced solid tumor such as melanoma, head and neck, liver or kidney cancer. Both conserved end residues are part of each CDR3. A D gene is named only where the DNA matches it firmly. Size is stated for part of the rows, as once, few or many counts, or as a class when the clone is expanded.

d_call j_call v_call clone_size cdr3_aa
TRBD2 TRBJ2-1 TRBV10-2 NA CASRNGLAGGNNEQFF
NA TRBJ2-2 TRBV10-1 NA CASSEGPDPRELFF
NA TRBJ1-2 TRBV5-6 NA CASSLAGTNYGYTF
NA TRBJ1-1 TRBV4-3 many CASSQGQGAFF
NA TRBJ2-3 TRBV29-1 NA CSVEGSTDTQYF
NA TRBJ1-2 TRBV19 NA CASSIAEEEYYGYTF
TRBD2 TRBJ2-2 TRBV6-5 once CASSYVTSGTGELFF
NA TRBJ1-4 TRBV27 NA CASSLGTGGNEKLFF
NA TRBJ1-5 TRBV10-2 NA CASSESKEDQPQHF
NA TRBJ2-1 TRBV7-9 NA CASSLGGYYNEQFF
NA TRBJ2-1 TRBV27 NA CASNGLTGEDEQFF
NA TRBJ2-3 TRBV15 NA CATSRDIASTDTQYF
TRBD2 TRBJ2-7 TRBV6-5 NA CALGRVDSEQYF
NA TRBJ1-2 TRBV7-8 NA CASSPRHQSNYGYTF
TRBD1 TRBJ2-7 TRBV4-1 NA CASSQGGQGSEQYF
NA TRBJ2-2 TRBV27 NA CASSLLSPQGNGELFF
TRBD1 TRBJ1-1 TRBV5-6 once CASRRQGSTEAFF
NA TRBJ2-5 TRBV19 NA CASSWTLGRDRMEETQYF
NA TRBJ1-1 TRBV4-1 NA CASSQDRVEAAFF
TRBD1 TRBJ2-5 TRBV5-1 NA CASSLVFTGDQETQYF
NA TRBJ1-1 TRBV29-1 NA CSVEGDPSTEAFF
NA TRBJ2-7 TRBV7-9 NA CASSSSLVDEQYF
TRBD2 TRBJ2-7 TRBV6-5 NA CASNYGPSGNYEQYF
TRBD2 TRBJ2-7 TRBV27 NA CASSLSGTSLNEQYF
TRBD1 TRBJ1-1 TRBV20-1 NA CSAEQGAEAFF
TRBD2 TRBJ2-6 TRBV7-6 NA CASSLGLAGAGANVLTF
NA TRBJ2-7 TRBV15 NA CATSRGRTSYEQYF
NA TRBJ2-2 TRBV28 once CASSGEVGGASGELFF
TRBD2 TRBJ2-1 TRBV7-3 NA CASSPSGSSYNEQFF
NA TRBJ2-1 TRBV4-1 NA CASSPIQGAEQFF
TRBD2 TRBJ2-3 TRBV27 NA CASSPTVAGALGGTDTQYF
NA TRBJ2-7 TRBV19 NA CASSSTYEQYF
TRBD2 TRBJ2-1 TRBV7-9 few CASSSPTSGNEQFF
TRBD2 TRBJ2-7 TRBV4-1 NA CASSRGLVYEQYF
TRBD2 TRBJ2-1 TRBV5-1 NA CASSPILGLAVYNEQFF
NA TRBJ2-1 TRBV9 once CASSGLVDLEQFF
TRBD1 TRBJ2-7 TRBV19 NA CASSGTAYEQYF
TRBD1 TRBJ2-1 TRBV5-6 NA CASSLERQGGFYNEQFF
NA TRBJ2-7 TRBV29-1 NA CSACLSSSYEQYF
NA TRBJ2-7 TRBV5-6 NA CASSFAGLYEQYF
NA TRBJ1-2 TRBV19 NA CASSLINYGYTF
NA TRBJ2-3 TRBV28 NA CASSSFRDTDTQYF
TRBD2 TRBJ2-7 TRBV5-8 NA CASSPGTISYEQYF
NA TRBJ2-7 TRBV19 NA CASSQGGYEQYF
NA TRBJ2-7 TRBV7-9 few CASSLGRSYEQYF
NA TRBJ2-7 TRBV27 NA CASSLSGGYEQYF
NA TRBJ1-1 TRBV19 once CASSIGPEAFF
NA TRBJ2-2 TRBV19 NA CASSPLRELAGELFF
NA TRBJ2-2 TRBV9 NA CASKDGLEPGELFF
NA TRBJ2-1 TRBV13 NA CASSPQAPNYNEQFF
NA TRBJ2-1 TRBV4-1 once CASSPWASSYNEQFF
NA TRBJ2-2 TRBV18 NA CASSPANKLENTGELFF
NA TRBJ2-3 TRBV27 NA CASSTLVADTQYF
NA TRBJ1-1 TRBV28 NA CASRPGNTEAFF
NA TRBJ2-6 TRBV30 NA CAWKQGPAGANVLTF